This T cell receptor (beta chain) was sequenced for a study of response to subunit inactivated influenza vaccine. Points from the study as a whole: That few new T cells are recruited by each seasonal influenza vaccination was the authors' suggestion.

TCRdb reprocessed the RT-PCR reads with MiXCR, giving one entry per CDR3 protein. The sample consists of approximately 480,000 distinct CDR3 sequences, approximately 11% of them appearing once. In regard to this clonotype: The antigen is undetermined.

This CDR3 has 14 amino acids. In germline, CDR1 is MNHEY, CDR2 SVGAGI. V lost 2 bases, J lost 3 bases, and 10 bases lay in between. V gene TRBV6-5 combines with J gene TRBJ2-5; possible D gene TRBD2, 6 bases. The clonotype originates from a man aged 50 to 59 who received an inactivated influenza vaccine. The source was PBMCs from blood, collected 40 to 50 days after vaccination. The CDR3: CASSYGRGKETQYF. The CDR3 DNA reads as TGTGCCAGCAGTTACGGCCGGGGGAAAGAGACCCAGTACTTC.